Below are 26 T cell receptor beta chains sequenced from a single sample in a study of T-cell memory formation after mild COVID-19. Each CDR3 protein is one row after TCRdb ran MiXCR on the 5' RACE reads. The sample has about 610,000 distinct CDR3 sequences, around 16% seen once. The sample consisted of PBMCs or a T cell subset sorted from them (not recorded which). Source of these receptors: an adult woman who had mild COVID-19 (a few samples of this study predate the infection). Cell type and time point are not known.

J is TRBJ2-2 and V is TRBV7-9; maybe TRBD1 (5 bases). Germline CDR1 reads SEHNR; CDR2 reads FQNEAQ (reference sequence). The CDR3 totals 11 residues. V dropped 8 bases and J dropped 7 bases, with 8 bases sitting between them. The CDR3 is CASYRFGELFF. The DNA of the CDR3 is TGTGCCAGCTACAGGTTCGGGGAGCTGTTTTTT.

CDR3 sequence (DNA): TGCGCCAGCAGCTATGGACAGGGGGCTAATGAGCAGTACTTC. It encodes CASSYGQGANEQYF. This chain uses TRBV5-1 with TRBJ2-7; 11 bases align to TRBD1. Germline values: CDR1 SGHRS, CDR2 YFSETQ. The CDR3 runs to 14 residues. V lost 3 bases and J lost 7; bases outside the gene matches: 6.

V is TRBV29-1 and J is TRBJ1-5, with 8 bases that match TRBD1. V was clipped by 4 bases and J by 1 base; unmatched bases: 0. CDR1 and CDR2 from the germline V gene are SQVTM and ANQGSEA. This CDR3 spans 13 amino acids. The CDR3 coding sequence is TGCAGCGTTGGACAGGGGAGCAATCAGCCCCAGCATTTT. This translates into CSVGQGSNQPQHF. Drawing the rest from reference TRBV29-1 and TRBJ1-5, the complete variable domain is SAVISQKPSRDICQRGTSLTIQCQVDSQVTMMFWYRQQPGQSLTLIATANQGSEATYESGFVIDKFPISRPNLTFSTLTVSNMSPEDSSIYLCSVGQGSNQPQHFGDGTRLSIL.

This chain uses TRBV5-6 with TRBJ2-1; TRBD2 aligns across 7 bases. Germline values: CDR1 SGHDT, CDR2 YYEEEE. Trimming removed 2 bases from V and 9 bases from J; junction bases left unmatched: 11. There are 15 residues in the CDR3. The DNA for the CDR3 is TGTGCCAGCAGCTTCGTCCAAACTAGCGAGGCTGAGCAGTTCTTC. It specifies CASSFVQTSEAEQFF. Full variable domain (missing parts from reference TRBV5-6 and TRBJ2-1): DAGVTQSPTHLIKTRGQQVTLRCSPKSGHDTVSWYQQALGQGPQFIFQYYEEEERQRGNFPDRFSGHQFPNYSSELNVNALLLGDSALYLCASSFVQTSEAEQFFGPGTRLTVL.

V usage is TRBV4-3 and J usage is TRBJ1-6; D remains unclear. Germline loops: CDR1 LGHNA, CDR2 YSLEER. This CDR3 has 18 amino acids. Trimming removed 0 bases at V and 5 bases at J, with 17 bases between. The CDR3 sequence: CASSQEPNPLFNNSPLHF. In DNA, the CDR3 is TGCGCCAGCAGCCAAGAACCAAATCCCCTGTTCAATAATTCACCCCTCCACTTT.

This clonotype came up a few times. V is TRBV5-1 and J is TRBJ1-1; D may be TRBD1 (6 bases). The V gene's germline CDR1 is SGHRS and CDR2 YFSETQ. This CDR3 has 17 residues. Trimming stripped 3 bases from V and 0 bases from J, with 18 bases between. CDR3 amino acids: CASSSKFGTSMNTEAFF. The CDR3 DNA sequence: TGCGCCAGCAGCTCCAAGTTCGGGACATCTATGAACACTGAAGCTTTCTTT.

The chain uses TRBV12-3 or TRBV12-4 and TRBJ2-1; 7 bases map to TRBD2. V shed 2 bases and J 5 bases; nucleotides not matched to a gene: 3. The CDR3 covers 14 residues. CDR3 loop: CASSLTSVHNEQFF. DNA for the CDR3: TGTGCCAGCAGTTTAACTAGCGTGCACAATGAGCAGTTCTTC.

This chain links TRBV5-5 with TRBJ1-2, with D hard to call. V lost 0 bases and J lost 6, with 24 bases in between. CDR1 and CDR2 from the germline V gene are SGHKS and YYEKEE (reference sequence). The CDR3 runs 18 residues. The CDR3 region has the DNA TGTGCCAGCAGCTTGGTGGTCTCGGGTCCGGGGAAGTTCAATGGCTACACCTTC. This encodes CASSLVVSGPGKFNGYTF.

This clonotype turned up a few times. The rearrangement joins TRBV6-2 or TRBV6-3 to TRBJ2-2, with TRBD2 matching over 9 bases. The CDR3 is 16 amino acids. The J segment lost 7 bases and the V segment lost 0 bases, leaving 6 bases of the junction unmatched. The germline V gene has CDR1 MNHEY and CDR2 SVGEGT. DNA of the CDR3: TGTGCCAGCAGTTACTCGGGGACTAGCTTTGGCGGGGAGCTGTTTTTT. Translating it yields CASSYSGTSFGGELFF.

This clonotype was observed at least ten times. The chain is built from TRBV5-1 and TRBJ2-7, with 13 bases matching TRBD2. Unmatched junction bases numbered 5, after V lost 4 bases and J lost 7 bases. In germline, CDR1 is SGHRS, CDR2 YFSETQ. CDR3 length equals 14 residues. CDR3 bases: TGCGCCAGCAGCGCTGGACTAGCGGGAGTGGAGCAGTACTTC. Its protein is CASSAGLAGVEQYF.

Ten or more counts support this clonotype. The chain couples TRBV7-9 to TRBJ2-7, with 7 positions matching TRBD1. J gave up 2 bases and V 6 bases, and 7 bases lay outside the gene matches. In germline, CDR1 is SEHNR, CDR2 FQNEAQ (reference sequence). The CDR3 extends over 14 amino acids. In nucleotides, the CDR3 is TGTGCCAGCAGTCCCGGACAGGCCCCCTACGAGCAGTACTTC. As protein: CASSPGQAPYEQYF.

V is TRBV4-1 and J is TRBJ1-5; maybe TRBD1 (6 bases). Germline loops: CDR1 MGHRA, CDR2 YSYEKL. Trimming removed 1 base at V and 1 base at J, with 14 bases between. The CDR3 is made up of 17 amino acids. CDR3 in DNA: TGCGCCAGCAGCCAAGGGGGTAGGGGGGCGAGCAATCAGCCCCAGCATTTT. It specifies CASSQGGRGASNQPQHF.

The chain carries TRBV4-3 and TRBJ2-3; D not resolved. V was shortened by 0 bases and J by 4 bases, with 11 bases between the two germline ends. The V gene's germline CDR1 is LGHNA and CDR2 YSLEER. The CDR3 runs to 15 residues. CDR3 bases: TGCGCCAGCAGCCAAGATAGTAGGGTACCAGATACGCAGTATTTT. Amino acid sequence: CASSQDSRVPDTQYF.

This clonotype appeared a single time. The rearrangement uses TRBV12-3 or TRBV12-4 and TRBJ2-1, with 9 bases lining up with TRBD2. Germline trimming cut 4 bases from V and 7 bases from J; bases unmatched to any gene: 11. CDR3 length equals 16 residues. CDR3 sequence (DNA): TGTGCCAGCAGTTCCCTTCCGGGTAGCGGGAGAAATGAGCAGTTCTTC. The encoded protein is CASSSLPGSGRNEQFF.

This clonotype was detected a few times. This rearrangement joins TRBV9 to TRBJ2-3; D is possibly TRBD2 (5 bases). Germline V CDR1 and CDR2: SGDLS, YYNGEE. Deletions cut 0 bases from V and 0 bases from J, with 14 bases between. This CDR3 is built from 17 residues. CDR3 DNA sequence: TGTGCCAGCAGCGTAGACCCCGGGTGGGAGAGCACAGATACGCAGTATTTT. It specifies CASSVDPGWESTDTQYF.

This chain joins TRBV27 and TRBJ2-5, with a possible D match to TRBD2 (6 bases). The CDR3 contains 16 residues. The germline V and J ends were trimmed by 3 bases and 5 bases, with 19 bases remaining between them. Germline loops: CDR1 MNHEY, CDR2 SMNVEV (reference sequence). The CDR3 loop is CASSLLGSTAGETQYF. As DNA, the CDR3 is TGTGCCAGCAGTTTGCTGGGTTCAACCGCGGGGGAGACCCAGTACTTC.

V usage is TRBV9 and J usage is TRBJ2-7; TRBD2 is a possible D gene (6 bases). The germline V gene encodes CDR1 SGDLS and CDR2 YYNGEE. The CDR3 is 13 amino acids. V was trimmed by 0 bases and J by 5 bases, leaving 9 bases between them. The CDR3 bases are TGTGCCAGCAGCGTAGCACTAGCCCACGAGCAGTACTTC. This gives the protein CASSVALAHEQYF. Full variable domain (remainder filled in from reference TRBV9 and TRBJ2-7): DSGVTQTPKHLITATGQRVTLRCSPRSGDLSVYWYQQSLDQGLQFLIQYYNGEERAKGNILERFSAQQFPDLHSELNLSSLELGDSALYFCASSVALAHEQYFGPGTRLTVT.

The chain combines TRBV5-1 with TRBJ1-3, with D uncertain. The germline V and J ends were trimmed by 0 bases and 3 bases, with 7 bases remaining between them. The CDR3 sequence is 14 residues long. Germline CDR1 reads SGHRS; CDR2 reads YFSETQ. In nucleotides, the CDR3 is TGCGCCAGCAGCTTGGCGGGAGATGGAAACACCATATATTTT. This encodes CASSLAGDGNTIYF. The entire variable domain, with the rest obtained from reference TRBV5-1 and TRBJ1-3, is as follows: KAGVTQTPRYLIKTRGQQVTLSCSPISGHRSVSWYQQTPGQGLQFLFEYFSETQRNKGNFPGRFSGRQFSNSRSEMNVSTLELGDSALYLCASSLAGDGNTIYFGEGSWLTVV.

The rearrangement uses TRBV7-9 and TRBJ2-7, with a weak D call TRBD1 (5 bases). The CDR3 covers 16 residues. V was clipped by 2 bases and J by 3 bases, with 17 bases between them. The germline V gene encodes CDR1 SEHNR and CDR2 FQNEAQ (reference sequence). The CDR3 is CASSLTPRVENYEQYF. The CDR3 coding sequence is TGTGCCAGCAGCTTAACACCCAGGGTCGAGAACTACGAGCAGTACTTC.

J is TRBJ1-2 and V is TRBV7-2; weak D call: TRBD1 (5 bases). Trimming pared 1 base from V and 7 bases from J, leaving 7 bases between. Germline-derived CDR1 and CDR2 are SGHTA and FQGNSA. The CDR3 contains 12 residues. The CDR3 spells CASSLGQGGYTF. The CDR3 bases are TGTGCCAGCAGCTTAGGTCAGGGTGGCTACACCTTC.

This clonotype was observed a few times. V is TRBV4-1 and J is TRBJ2-1, with 7 nucleotides matching TRBD2. The CDR3 sequence is 17 residues long. The germline gives CDR1 MGHRA, CDR2 YSYEKL. Unmatched junction bases numbered 13, after V lost 3 bases and J lost 5 bases. The CDR3 loop reads CASSHLLGGRRNNEQFF. The CDR3 nucleotides are TGCGCCAGCAGCCATTTACTCGGGGGGAGGCGAAACAATGAGCAGTTCTTC.

This chain connects TRBV5-6 to TRBJ2-3; TRBD2 is a possible D gene (5 bases). Trimming pared 3 bases from V and 0 bases from J, leaving 14 bases between. The CDR3 runs 16 residues. Looked up from germline, CDR1 is SGHDT and CDR2 is YYEEEE. The CDR3 spells CASSSISRGSTDTQYF. CDR3 DNA sequence: TGTGCCAGCAGCTCCATTAGTCGGGGTAGCACAGATACGCAGTATTTT.

V gene TRBV19 combines with J gene TRBJ2-7, with D perhaps matching TRBD2 (5 bases). CDR1 and CDR2 from the germline V gene are LNHDA and SQIVND (reference sequence). The CDR3 sequence is 13 residues long. V lost 5 bases to trimming and J lost 3 bases, with 11 bases between them. The CDR3 DNA reads TGTGCCAGTAGTGTGGGGAGTTACTACGAGCAGTACTTC. It encodes CASSVGSYYEQYF.

The chain links TRBV20-1 to TRBJ1-5, with D possibly matching TRBD1 (5 bases). CDR3 length: 14 amino acids. From germline, CDR1 is DFQATT and CDR2 SNEGSKA (reference sequence). V gave up 3 bases and J gave up 3 bases, with 12 bases separating them. DNA of the CDR3: TGCAGTGCTAGTCCCGGGGGAAACAATCAGCCCCAGCATTTT. This sequence encodes CSASPGGNNQPQHF.

This clonotype was seen only a few times. The chain has TRBV7-9 and TRBJ2-1, with 13 bases lining up with TRBD2. With V trimmed by 5 bases and J by 12 bases, 10 bases remained unmatched. The length of the CDR3 is 15 residues. Germline V gene lookup returns CDR1 SEHNR and CDR2 FQNEAQ (reference sequence). The CDR3 nucleotides read TGTGCCAGCAGCCTCGGACTAGCGGGGGCCGACGGGCAGTTCTTC. This translates into CASSLGLAGADGQFF. Full variable domain (missing parts from reference TRBV7-9 and TRBJ2-1): DTGVSQNPRHKITKRGQNVTFRCDPISEHNRLYWYRQTLGQGPEFLTYFQNEAQLEKSRLLSDRFSAERPKGSFSTLEIQRTEQGDSAMYLCASSLGLAGADGQFFGPGTRLTVL.

This CDR3 is CASSESRDSTHSNQPQHF. The CDR3 bases are TGTGCCAGCAGTGAGTCCCGGGACAGTACGCATAGCAATCAGCCCCAGCATTTT. J is TRBJ1-5 and V is TRBV2, with 7 bases fitting TRBD1. Germline trimming cut 3 bases from V and 0 bases from J; bases unmatched to any gene: 11. The CDR3 is made up of 18 amino acids. The germline V gene has CDR1 SNHLY and CDR2 FYNNEI.